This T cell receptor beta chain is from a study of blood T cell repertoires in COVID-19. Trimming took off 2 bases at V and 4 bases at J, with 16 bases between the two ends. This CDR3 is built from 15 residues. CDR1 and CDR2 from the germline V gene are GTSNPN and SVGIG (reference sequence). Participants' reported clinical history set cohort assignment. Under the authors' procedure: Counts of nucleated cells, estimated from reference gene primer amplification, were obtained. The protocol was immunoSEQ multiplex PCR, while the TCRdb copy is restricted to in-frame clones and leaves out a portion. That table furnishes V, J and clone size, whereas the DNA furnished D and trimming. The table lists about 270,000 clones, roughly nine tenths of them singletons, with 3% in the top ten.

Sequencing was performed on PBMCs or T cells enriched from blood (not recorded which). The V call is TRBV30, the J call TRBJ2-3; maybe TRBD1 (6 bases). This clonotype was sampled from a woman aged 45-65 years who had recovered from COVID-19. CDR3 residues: CAWSTPHSGADTQYF. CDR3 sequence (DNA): TGTGCCTGGAGTACCCCGCATTCAGGGGCAGATACGCAGTATTTT. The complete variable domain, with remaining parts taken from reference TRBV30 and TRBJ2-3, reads SQTIHQWPATLVQPVGSPLSLECTVEGTSNPNLYWYRQAAGRGLQLLFYSVGIGQISSEVPQNLSASRPQDRQFILSSKKLLLSDSGFYLCAWSTPHSGADTQYFGPGTRLTVL.